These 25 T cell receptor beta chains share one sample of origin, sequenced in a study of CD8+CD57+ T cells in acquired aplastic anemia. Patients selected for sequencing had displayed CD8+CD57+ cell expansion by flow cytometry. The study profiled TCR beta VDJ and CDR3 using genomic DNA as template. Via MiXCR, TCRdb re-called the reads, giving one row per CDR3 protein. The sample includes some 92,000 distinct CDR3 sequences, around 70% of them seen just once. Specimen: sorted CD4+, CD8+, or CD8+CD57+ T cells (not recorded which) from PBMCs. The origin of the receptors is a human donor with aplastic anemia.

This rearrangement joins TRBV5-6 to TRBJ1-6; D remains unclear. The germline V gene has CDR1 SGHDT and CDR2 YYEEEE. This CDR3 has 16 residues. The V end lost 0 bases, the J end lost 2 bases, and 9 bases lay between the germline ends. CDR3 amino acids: CASSLGGSAYNSPLHF. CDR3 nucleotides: TGTGCCAGCAGCTTGGGAGGTAGCGCCTATAATTCACCCCTCCACTTT.

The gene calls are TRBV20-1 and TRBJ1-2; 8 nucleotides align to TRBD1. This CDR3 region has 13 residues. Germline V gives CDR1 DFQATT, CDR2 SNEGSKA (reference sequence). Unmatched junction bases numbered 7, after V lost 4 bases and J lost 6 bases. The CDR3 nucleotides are TGCAGTGCTACATCTCCAGGGGGCCATGGCTACACCTTC. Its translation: CSATSPGGHGYTF.

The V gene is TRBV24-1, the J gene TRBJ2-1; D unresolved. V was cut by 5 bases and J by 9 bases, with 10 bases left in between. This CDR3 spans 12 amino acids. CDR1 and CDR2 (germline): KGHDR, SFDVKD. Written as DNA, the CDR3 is TGTGCCACCAGTGCCCAGCCGGGTGAGCAGTTCTTC. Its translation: CATSAQPGEQFF.

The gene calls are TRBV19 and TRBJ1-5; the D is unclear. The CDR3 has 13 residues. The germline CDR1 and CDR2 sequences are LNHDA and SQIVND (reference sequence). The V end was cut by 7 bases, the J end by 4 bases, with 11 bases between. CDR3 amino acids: CASMPAPNQPQHF. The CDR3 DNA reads TGTGCCAGTATGCCAGCTCCAAATCAGCCCCAGCATTTT.

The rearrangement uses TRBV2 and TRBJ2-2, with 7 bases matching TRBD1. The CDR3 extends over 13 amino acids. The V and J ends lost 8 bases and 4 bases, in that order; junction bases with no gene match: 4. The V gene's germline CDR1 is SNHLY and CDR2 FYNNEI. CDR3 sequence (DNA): TGTGCCAGCGGGGGACAGATCACCGGGGAGCTGTTTTTT. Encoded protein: CASGGQITGELFF.

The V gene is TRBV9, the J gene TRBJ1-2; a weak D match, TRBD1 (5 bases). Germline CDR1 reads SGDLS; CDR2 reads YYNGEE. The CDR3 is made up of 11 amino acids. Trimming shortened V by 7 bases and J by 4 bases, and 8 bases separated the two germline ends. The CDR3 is CASSGFYGYTF. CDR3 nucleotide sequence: TGTGCCAGCTCAGGGTTCTATGGCTACACCTTC.

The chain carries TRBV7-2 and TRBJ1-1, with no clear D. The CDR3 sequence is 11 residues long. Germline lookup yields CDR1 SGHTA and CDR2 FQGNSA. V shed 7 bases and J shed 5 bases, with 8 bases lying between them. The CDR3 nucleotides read TGTGCCAGCACCTCGGGGACTGAAGCTTTCTTT. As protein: CASTSGTEAFF.

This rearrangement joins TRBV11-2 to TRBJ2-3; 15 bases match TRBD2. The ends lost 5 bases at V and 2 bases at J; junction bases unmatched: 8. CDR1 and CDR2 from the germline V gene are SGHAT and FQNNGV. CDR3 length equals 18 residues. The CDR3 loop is CASSPGTSGGLATDTQYF. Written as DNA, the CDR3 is TGTGCCAGCAGCCCCGGGACTAGCGGGGGGCTTGCCACAGATACGCAGTATTTT.

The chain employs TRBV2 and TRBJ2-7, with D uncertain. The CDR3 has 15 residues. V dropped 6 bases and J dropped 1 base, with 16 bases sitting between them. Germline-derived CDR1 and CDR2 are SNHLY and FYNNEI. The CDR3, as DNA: TGTGCCAGCAGCCCGGACCACGCACGTTCCTACGAGCAGTACTTC. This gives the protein CASSPDHARSYEQYF.

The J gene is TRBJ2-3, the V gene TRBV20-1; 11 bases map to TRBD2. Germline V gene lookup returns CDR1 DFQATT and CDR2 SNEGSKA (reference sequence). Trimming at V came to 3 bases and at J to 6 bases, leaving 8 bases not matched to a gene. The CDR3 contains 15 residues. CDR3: CSARGLADLRDTQYF. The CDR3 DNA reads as TGCAGTGCTAGGGGACTAGCGGACCTACGGGATACGCAGTATTTT.

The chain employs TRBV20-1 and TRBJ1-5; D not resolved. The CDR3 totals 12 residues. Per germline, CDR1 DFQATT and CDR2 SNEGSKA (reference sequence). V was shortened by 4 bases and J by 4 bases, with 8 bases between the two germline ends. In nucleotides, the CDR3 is TGCAGTGCTATGAGTAGGAATCAGCCCCAGCATTTT. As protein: CSAMSRNQPQHF.

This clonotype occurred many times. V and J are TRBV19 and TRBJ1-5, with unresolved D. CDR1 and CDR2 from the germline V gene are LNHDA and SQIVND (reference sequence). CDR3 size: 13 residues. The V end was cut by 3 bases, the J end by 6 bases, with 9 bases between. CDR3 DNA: TGTGCCAGTAGTATTGGGTATGGTCAGCCCCAGCATTTT. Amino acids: CASSIGYGQPQHF.

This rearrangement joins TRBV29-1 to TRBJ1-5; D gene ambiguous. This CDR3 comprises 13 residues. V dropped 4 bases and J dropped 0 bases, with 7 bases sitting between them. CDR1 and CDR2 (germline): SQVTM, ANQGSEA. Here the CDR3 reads CSVGQDSNQPQHF. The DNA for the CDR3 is TGCAGCGTTGGGCAGGATAGCAATCAGCCCCAGCATTTT.

The DNA for the CDR3 is TGTGCCAGCAGCCAAGATCTAAGTTACTTTGAAGCTTTCTTT. Protein: CASSQDLSYFEAFF. The chain combines TRBV4-2 with TRBJ1-1; no reliable D call. CDR3 length equals 14 residues. CDR1 and CDR2 from the germline V gene are LGHNA and YNFKEQ. V dropped 0 bases and J dropped 7 bases, with 12 bases sitting between them.

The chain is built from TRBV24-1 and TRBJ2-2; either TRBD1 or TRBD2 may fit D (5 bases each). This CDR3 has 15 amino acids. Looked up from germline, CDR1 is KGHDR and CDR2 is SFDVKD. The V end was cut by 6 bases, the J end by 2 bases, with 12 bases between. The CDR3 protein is CATSRVGGNTGELFF. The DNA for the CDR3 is TGTGCCACCAGTCGGGTTGGGGGAAACACCGGGGAGCTGTTTTTT.

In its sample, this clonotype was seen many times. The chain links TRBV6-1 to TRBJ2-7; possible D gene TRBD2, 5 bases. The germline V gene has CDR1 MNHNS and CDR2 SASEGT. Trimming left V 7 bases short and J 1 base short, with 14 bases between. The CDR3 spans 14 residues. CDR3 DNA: TGTGCCAGCACCGAAGGTGAGGGTTCCTACGAGCAGTACTTC. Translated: CASTEGEGSYEQYF.

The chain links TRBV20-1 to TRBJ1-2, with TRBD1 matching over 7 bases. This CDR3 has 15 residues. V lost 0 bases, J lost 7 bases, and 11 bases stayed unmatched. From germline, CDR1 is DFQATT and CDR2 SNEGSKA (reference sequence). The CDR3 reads CSARDQPGQSTGYTF. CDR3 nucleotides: TGCAGTGCTAGAGATCAGCCGGGACAGTCAACTGGCTACACCTTC.

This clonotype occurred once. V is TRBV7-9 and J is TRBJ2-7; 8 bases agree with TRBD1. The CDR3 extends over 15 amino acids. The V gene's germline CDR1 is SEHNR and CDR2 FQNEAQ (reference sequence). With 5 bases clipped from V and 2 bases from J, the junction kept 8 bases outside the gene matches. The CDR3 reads CASSRGQGGTYEQYF. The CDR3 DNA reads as TGTGCCAGCAGCCGAGGACAGGGAGGAACCTACGAGCAGTACTTC.

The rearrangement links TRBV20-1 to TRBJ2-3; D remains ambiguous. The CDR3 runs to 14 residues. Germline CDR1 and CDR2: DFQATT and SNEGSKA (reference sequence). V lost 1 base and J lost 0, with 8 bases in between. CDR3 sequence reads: CSARVPTSTDTQYF. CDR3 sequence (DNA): TGCAGTGCTAGAGTCCCAACTAGCACAGATACGCAGTATTTT.

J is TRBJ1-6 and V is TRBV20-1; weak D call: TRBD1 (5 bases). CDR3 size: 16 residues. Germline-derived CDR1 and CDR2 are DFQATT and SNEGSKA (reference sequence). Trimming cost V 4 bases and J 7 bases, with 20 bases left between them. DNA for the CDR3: TGCAGTGCTATAGCGGACCGAACAGGACTAAATTCACCCCTCCACTTT. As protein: CSAIADRTGLNSPLHF.

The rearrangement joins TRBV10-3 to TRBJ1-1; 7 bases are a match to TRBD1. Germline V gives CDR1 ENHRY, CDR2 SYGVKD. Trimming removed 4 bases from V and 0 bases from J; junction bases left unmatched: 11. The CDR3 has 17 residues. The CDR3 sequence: CAISAYYGTVMNTEAFF. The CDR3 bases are TGTGCCATCAGTGCATACTACGGGACAGTCATGAACACTGAAGCTTTCTTT.

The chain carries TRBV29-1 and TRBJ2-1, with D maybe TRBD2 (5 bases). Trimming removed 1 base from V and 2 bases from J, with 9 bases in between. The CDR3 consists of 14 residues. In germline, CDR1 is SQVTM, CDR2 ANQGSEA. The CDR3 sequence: CSVEVGVPYNEQFF. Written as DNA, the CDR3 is TGCAGCGTTGAAGTGGGAGTCCCCTACAATGAGCAGTTCTTC.

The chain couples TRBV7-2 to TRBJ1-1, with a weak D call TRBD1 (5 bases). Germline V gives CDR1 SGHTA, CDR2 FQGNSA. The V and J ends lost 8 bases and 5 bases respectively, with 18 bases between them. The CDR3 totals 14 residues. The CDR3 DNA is TGTGCCAGCGGCATCCGGGATTGGGGGACTGAAGCTTTCTTT. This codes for CASGIRDWGTEAFF.

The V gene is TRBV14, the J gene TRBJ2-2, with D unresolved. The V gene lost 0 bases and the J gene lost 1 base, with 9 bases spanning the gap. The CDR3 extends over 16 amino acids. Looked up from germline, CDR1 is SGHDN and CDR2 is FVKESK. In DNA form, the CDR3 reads TGTGCCAGCAGCCAAGAATGGGCCGAGAACACCGGGGAGCTGTTTTTT. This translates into CASSQEWAENTGELFF.

Here the CDR3 reads CASSLDPSGGGDTQYF. In DNA, the CDR3 is TGTGCCAGCAGCTTAGACCCGAGCGGGGGGGGAGATACGCAGTATTTT. The V call is TRBV11-1, the J call TRBJ2-3; 10 bases are a match to TRBD2. The CDR3 length is 16 residues. Per the germline V gene, CDR1 is SGHAT and CDR2 is FQDESV (reference sequence). Germline trimming cut 1 base from V and 5 bases from J; bases unmatched to any gene: 6.